This TCR beta chain was sequenced during a study of blood T cell repertoires in COVID-19. Looking at the study overall: The samples span acute and convalescent COVID-19 from the United States, Italy and Spain.

Participant reports of clinical history set cohort assignment. Cohort 3 recovered donors had two negative PCRs, clearance, or symptom resolution. The sample holds one count of this clone. J gave up 7 bases and V 4 bases, and 10 bases lay outside the gene matches. This CDR3 spans 15 amino acids. Looked up from germline, CDR1 is SGHTA and CDR2 is FQGNSA. In the study's own analysis: Researchers report that nucleated cell counts were estimated from reference gene primer amplification. Method: immunoSEQ multiplex PCR; TCRdb's copy keeps in-frame clones and lacks some. V and J calls plus clone size are reproduced from that table; the DNA served to infer D and trimming. Of over 250,000 clones listed, approximately 90% are singletons.

This TCR was recovered from a woman aged 18-29 years who had recovered from COVID-19. The chain links TRBV7-2 to TRBJ1-5, with 7 bases identical to TRBD1. The sequencing sample was made of PBMCs or T cells enriched from blood (not recorded which). For the CDR3, the DNA is TGTGCCAGCAGCTCGACAGGGTCGGGTCGACAGCCCCAGCATTTT. This sequence encodes CASSSTGSGRQPQHF.